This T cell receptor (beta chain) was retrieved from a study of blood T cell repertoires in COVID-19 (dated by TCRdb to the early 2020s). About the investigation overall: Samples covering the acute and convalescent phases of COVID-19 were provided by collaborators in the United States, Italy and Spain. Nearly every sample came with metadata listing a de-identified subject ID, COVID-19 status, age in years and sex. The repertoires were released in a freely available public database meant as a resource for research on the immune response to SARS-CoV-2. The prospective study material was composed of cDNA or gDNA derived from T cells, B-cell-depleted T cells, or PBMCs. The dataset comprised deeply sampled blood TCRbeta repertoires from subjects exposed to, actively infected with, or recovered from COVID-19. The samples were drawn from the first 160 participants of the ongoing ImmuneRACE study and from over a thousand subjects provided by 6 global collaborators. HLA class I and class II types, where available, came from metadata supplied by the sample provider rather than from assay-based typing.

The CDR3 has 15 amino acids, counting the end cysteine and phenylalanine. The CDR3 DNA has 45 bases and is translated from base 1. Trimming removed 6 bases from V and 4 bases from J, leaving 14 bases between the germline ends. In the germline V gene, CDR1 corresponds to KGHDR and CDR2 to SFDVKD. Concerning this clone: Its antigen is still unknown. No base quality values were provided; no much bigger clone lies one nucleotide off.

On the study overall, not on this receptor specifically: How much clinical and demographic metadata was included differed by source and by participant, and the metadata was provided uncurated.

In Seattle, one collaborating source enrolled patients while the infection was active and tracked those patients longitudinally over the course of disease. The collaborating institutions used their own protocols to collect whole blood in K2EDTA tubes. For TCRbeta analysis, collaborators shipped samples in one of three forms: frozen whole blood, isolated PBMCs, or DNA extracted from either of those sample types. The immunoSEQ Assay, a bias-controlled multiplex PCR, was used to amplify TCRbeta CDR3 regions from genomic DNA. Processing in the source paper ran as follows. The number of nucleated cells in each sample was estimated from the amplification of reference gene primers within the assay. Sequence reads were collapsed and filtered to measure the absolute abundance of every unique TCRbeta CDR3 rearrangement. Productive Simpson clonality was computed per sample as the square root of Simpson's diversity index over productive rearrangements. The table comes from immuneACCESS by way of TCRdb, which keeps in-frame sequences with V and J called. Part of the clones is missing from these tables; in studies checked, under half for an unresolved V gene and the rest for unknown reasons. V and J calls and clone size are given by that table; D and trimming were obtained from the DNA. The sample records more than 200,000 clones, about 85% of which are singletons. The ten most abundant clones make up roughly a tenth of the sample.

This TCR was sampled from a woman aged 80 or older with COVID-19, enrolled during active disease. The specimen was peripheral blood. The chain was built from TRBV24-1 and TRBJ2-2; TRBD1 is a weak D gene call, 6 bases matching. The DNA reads TGTGCCACCAGTCAGGTGGGGGCGCGCACCGGGGAGCTGTTTTTT. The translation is CATSQVGARTGELFF.